What follows are 8 T cell receptor beta chains derived from one specimen sequenced in a study of identical twins. One entry per CDR3 protein results from TCRdb running MiXCR on the 5' RACE reads. Among 400,000 or so distinct CDR3 sequences listed, 8.5% to 10% were seen once. Material: naive T cells sorted from blood. These receptors all stem from a woman aged 45 to 65 in good health.

There are many counts of this clonotype. V and J are TRBV12-3 or TRBV12-4 and TRBJ2-2; D may match TRBD1 or TRBD2 (5 bases each). V dropped 4 bases and J dropped 7 bases, with 16 bases sitting between them. The CDR3 covers 15 residues. The CDR3 DNA sequence: TGTGCCAGCAGTTCCGCACGGGACCCCCTCGGGGAGCTGTTTTTT. Protein product: CASSSARDPLGELFF.

This clonotype came up a few times. The chain joins TRBV6-5 to TRBJ1-1, with unresolved D. This CDR3 contains 17 residues. Germline V gene data show CDR1 as MNHEY and CDR2 as SVGAGI. V lost 8 bases and J lost 1, with 23 bases in between. In nucleotides, the CDR3 is TGTGCCAGCGGACTCCCTCCTCTCTACGATGGGAACACTGAAGCTTTCTTT. It translates to CASGLPPLYDGNTEAFF.

This clonotype was counted ten times or more. The rearrangement uses TRBV24-1 and TRBJ2-4; no clear D. Germline CDR1 reads KGHDR; CDR2 reads SFDVKD. The CDR3 runs 14 residues. Trimming removed 3 bases at V and 9 bases at J, with 14 bases between. CDR3 protein: CATSDTRINPIQYF. The CDR3 DNA sequence: TGTGCCACCAGTGATACGAGGATAAACCCCATTCAGTACTTC.

Many counts were recorded for this clonotype. V gene TRBV29-1 combines with J gene TRBJ1-1; no clear D gene. V was cut by 5 bases and J by 0 bases, with 10 bases left in between. The CDR3 totals 13 residues. Germline CDR1 SQVTM, CDR2 ANQGSEA. DNA of the CDR3: TGCAGCGTTCGCTTGGGCCTGAACACTGAAGCTTTCTTT. It codes for CSVRLGLNTEAFF.

The gene calls are TRBV5-1 and TRBJ2-3; D ambiguous. Germline CDR1 reads SGHRS; CDR2 reads YFSETQ. This CDR3 contains 14 residues. Trimming cost V 4 bases and J 3 bases, with 12 bases left between them. CDR3 nucleotide sequence: TGCGCCAGCAGCCGATGGACGGCAACAGATACGCAGTATTTT. This sequence encodes CASSRWTATDTQYF.

This clonotype was recorded a few times. CDR3 sequence: CASSQAGFNQPQHF. The DNA of the CDR3 is TGCGCCAGCAGCCAAGCAGGGTTCAATCAGCCCCAGCATTTT. V usage is TRBV4-1 and J usage is TRBJ1-5; D is perhaps TRBD1 (5 bases). V gave up 1 base and J gave up 3 bases, with 7 bases separating them. The CDR3 loop spans 14 amino acids. Germline CDR1 reads MGHRA; CDR2 reads YSYEKL.

This clonotype has a count of ten or more. The chain employs TRBV29-1 and TRBJ1-4; D possibly corresponds to TRBD1 (5 bases). V was clipped by 3 bases and J by 2 bases, with 7 bases between them. CDR3 length equals 13 residues. Germline V gene data show CDR1 as SQVTM and CDR2 as ANQGSEA. The CDR3: CSVDGGTNEKLFF. The CDR3 DNA follows: TGCAGCGTTGACGGGGGGACTAATGAAAAACTGTTTTTT. The full variable domain, rest sourced from reference TRBV29-1 and TRBJ1-4, is SAVISQKPSRDICQRGTSLTIQCQVDSQVTMMFWYRQQPGQSLTLIATANQGSEATYESGFVIDKFPISRPNLTFSTLTVSNMSPEDSSIYLCSVDGGTNEKLFFGSGTQLSVL.

In its sample, this clonotype was seen a few times. The chain has TRBV12-5 and TRBJ2-1; a possible D gene is TRBD2 (6 bases). The V end was cut by 0 bases, the J end by 9 bases, with 12 bases between. The CDR3 has 14 amino acids. Per germline, CDR1 LGHNT and CDR2 FRNRAP. Here the CDR3 reads CASGLVIPGGEQFF. The CDR3 DNA reads as TGTGCTAGTGGTTTGGTTATTCCCGGGGGTGAGCAGTTCTTC.